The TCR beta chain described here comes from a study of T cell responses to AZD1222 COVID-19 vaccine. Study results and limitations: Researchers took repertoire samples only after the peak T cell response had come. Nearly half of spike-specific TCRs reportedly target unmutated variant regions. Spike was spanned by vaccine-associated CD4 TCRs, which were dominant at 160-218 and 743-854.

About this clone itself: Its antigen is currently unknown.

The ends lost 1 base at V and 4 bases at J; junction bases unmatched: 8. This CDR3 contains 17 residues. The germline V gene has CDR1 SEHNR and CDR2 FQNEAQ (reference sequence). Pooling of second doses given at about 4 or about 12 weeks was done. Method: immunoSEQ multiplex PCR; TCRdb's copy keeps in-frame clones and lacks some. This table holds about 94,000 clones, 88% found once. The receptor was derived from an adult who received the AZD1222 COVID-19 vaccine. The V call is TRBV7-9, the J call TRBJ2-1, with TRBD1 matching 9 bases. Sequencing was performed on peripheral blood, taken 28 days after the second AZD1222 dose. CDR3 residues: CASSLVGGTGHYNEQFF. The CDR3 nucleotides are TGTGCCAGCAGCTTAGTGGGGGGGACAGGGCATTACAATGAGCAGTTCTTC.